The 31 T cell receptor beta chains below were found in one sample sequenced in a study of T cells in Graves' hyperthyroidism and ophthalmopathy. RNA transcripts yielded amplified TCR beta CDR3 regions. The HTBI primer set was used in a first-round RT-PCR of the TCR CDR3. MiXCR, run by TCRdb on the multiplex PCR reads, gives a single entry per CDR3 protein. In the table there are approximately 620,000 distinct CDR3 sequences, approximately 15% of which are singletons. Sequencing used blood. The receptors were gathered from a woman in her forties with Graves' ophthalmopathy.

This clonotype was counted between two and nine times. CDR3 loop: CASRGTGSTGNTIYF. CDR3 sequence (DNA): TGCGCCAGCAGGGGGACAGGGAGTACCGGAAACACCATATATTTT. V is TRBV10-2 and J is TRBJ1-3; TRBD1 matches at 9 bases. The CDR3 consists of 15 residues. J gave up 4 bases and V 6 bases, and 7 bases lay outside the gene matches. Germline CDR1 is WSHSY and CDR2 is SAAADI.

This clonotype occurred many times. This CDR3 reads CASSGGLDGYTF. CDR3 coding DNA: TGTGCCAGCAGCGGGGGTCTGGATGGCTACACCTTC. This chain links TRBV12-3 or TRBV12-4 with TRBJ1-2; TRBD1 might be the D (5 bases). The length of the CDR3 is 12 residues. V shed 6 bases and J shed 6 bases, with 11 bases lying between them.

This clonotype came up many times. V and J are TRBV11-2 and TRBJ2-3; D ambiguous. The length of the CDR3 is 14 residues. Trimming removed 2 bases at V and 0 bases at J, with 6 bases between. Germline loops: CDR1 SGHAT, CDR2 FQNNGV. The CDR3 nucleotides are TGTGCCAGCAGCTTAAGAGCTAGCACAGATACGCAGTATTTT. Its translation is CASSLRASTDTQYF. Full variable domain (outside the CDR3, taken from reference TRBV11-2 and TRBJ2-3): EAGVAQSPRYKIIEKRQSVAFWCNPISGHATLYWYQQILGQGPKLLIQFQNNGVVDDSQLPKDRFSAERLKGVDSTLKIQPAKLEDSAVYLCASSLRASTDTQYFGPGTRLTVL.

This clonotype came up many times. The chain couples TRBV12-3 or TRBV12-4 to TRBJ1-6; D may be TRBD1 (6 bases). The V end was cut by 6 bases, the J end by 10 bases, with 10 bases between. This CDR3 has 12 residues. The CDR3 reads CASSHRVSPLHF. Here the CDR3 DNA reads TGTGCCAGCAGCCACAGGGTGTCACCCCTCCACTTT.

This clonotype was seen a few times. The rearrangement links TRBV10-3 to TRBJ1-5; D remains unclear. The germline V and J ends were trimmed by 9 bases and 9 bases, with 15 bases remaining between them. The CDR3 is made up of 12 amino acids. Germline CDR1 is ENHRY and CDR2 is SYGVKD. The CDR3 is CAIAEGDSPQHF. In nucleotides, the CDR3 is TGTGCCATTGCGGAAGGTGACTCGCCCCAGCATTTT.

This clonotype was seen ten or more times. This chain joins TRBV7-9 and TRBJ1-1; D not certain. The germline V gene has CDR1 SEHNR and CDR2 FQNEAQ (reference sequence). The CDR3 loop spans 12 amino acids. Trimming removed 4 bases at V and 10 bases at J, with 13 bases between. CDR3 DNA: TGTGCCAGCAGCTCGAACAGTGGGGTAGCTTTCTTT. It yields the protein CASSSNSGVAFF.

The chain carries TRBV12-3 or TRBV12-4 and TRBJ2-6; 10 nucleotides align to TRBD2. V lost 3 bases to trimming and J lost 2 bases; unmatched junction nucleotides: 4. The CDR3 contains 17 residues. The chain's CDR3 is CASSLFSGGPGANVLTF. DNA for the CDR3: TGTGCCAGCAGTTTGTTTAGCGGGGGGCCTGGGGCCAACGTCCTGACTTTC.

This clonotype was seen a handful of times. The rearrangement links TRBV10-3 to TRBJ1-1; TRBD1 matches at 7 bases. The length of the CDR3 is 14 residues. Germline CDR1 and CDR2: ENHRY and SYGVKD. V dropped 2 bases and J dropped 0; count of bases not matched to a gene: 0. The CDR3 nucleotides are TGTGCCATCAGTGAGGGACAGGTGAACACTGAAGCTTTCTTT. Translation: CAISEGQVNTEAFF.

V gene TRBV20-1 combines with J gene TRBJ2-1, with 7 bases that match TRBD1. The length of the CDR3 is 16 residues. CDR1 DFQATT and CDR2 SNEGSKA come from the germline V gene (reference sequence). The ends lost 1 base at V and 6 bases at J; junction bases unmatched: 12. The CDR3 protein is CSARATDRETINEQFF. DNA of the CDR3: TGCAGTGCTAGAGCAACCGACAGGGAGACAATCAATGAGCAGTTCTTC.

This clonotype was seen many times. The gene calls are TRBV2 and TRBJ1-1, with 7 bases that match TRBD1. The V gene's germline CDR1 is SNHLY and CDR2 FYNNEI. With V trimmed by 7 bases and J by 7 bases, 12 bases remained unmatched. This CDR3 spans 14 amino acids. In DNA, the CDR3 is TGTGCCAGCAAATCAACCGCGAACAGGGGTGAAGCTTTCTTT. Protein: CASKSTANRGEAFF.

The CDR3 protein is CASKGLAGALSYNEQFF. CDR3 coding DNA: TGTGCCAGCAAGGGACTAGCGGGAGCTCTCTCCTACAATGAGCAGTTCTTC. V usage is TRBV7-9 and J usage is TRBJ2-1, with 14 bases that match TRBD2. The CDR3 spans 17 residues. The trim removed 7 bases at V and 0 bases at J, leaving 5 bases unmatched. Germline V lookup: CDR1 SEHNR, CDR2 FQNEAQ (reference sequence).

The rearrangement joins TRBV7-9 to TRBJ2-1; no clear D. CDR1 is SEHNR, CDR2 FQNEAQ, per germline (reference sequence). V was trimmed by 5 bases and J by 0 bases, leaving 17 bases between them. This CDR3 has 17 residues. The CDR3 reads CASSPPPGSFSYNEQFF. CDR3 bases: TGTGCCAGCAGCCCCCCACCCGGGTCCTTCTCCTACAATGAGCAGTTCTTC.

The chain joins TRBV27 to TRBJ1-6, with 8 nucleotides matching TRBD1. Germline V CDR1 and CDR2: MNHEY, SMNVEV (reference sequence). The CDR3 is 14 residues long. The junction had 5 bases not matched to a gene; V was cut back by 5 bases and J by 8 bases. The CDR3 loop is CASSQDREYSPLHF. In DNA form, the CDR3 reads TGTGCCAGCAGTCAGGACAGGGAGTATTCACCCCTCCACTTT.

This clonotype was counted a few times. V usage is TRBV20-1 and J usage is TRBJ2-7; the D is unclear. Trimming shortened V by 3 bases and J by 3 bases, and 12 bases separated the two germline ends. The V gene's germline CDR1 is DFQATT and CDR2 SNEGSKA (reference sequence). CDR3 length: 13 amino acids. CDR3 bases: TGCAGTGCTAGCGAACGGCGACTCTACGAGCAGTACTTC. Its translation: CSASERRLYEQYF.

The V and J genes are TRBV28 and TRBJ1-2; no clear D. The CDR3 has 12 amino acids. V lost 5 bases to trimming and J lost 3 bases, with 7 bases between them. The germline V gene encodes CDR1 MDHEN and CDR2 SYDVKM. CDR3 DNA sequence: TGTGCCAGCAGTCCATGGGACTATGGCTACACCTTC. Its protein product is CASSPWDYGYTF.

The chain carries TRBV28 and TRBJ2-7; 10 bases agree with TRBD1. Germline V CDR1 and CDR2: MDHEN, SYDVKM. The J segment lost 5 bases and the V segment lost 2 bases, leaving 9 bases of the junction unmatched. CDR3 size: 16 residues. CDR3 residues: CASSLSLSGQGHEQYF. CDR3 sequence (DNA): TGTGCCAGCAGTTTAAGTCTTTCGGGACAGGGGCACGAGCAGTACTTC. Full variable domain (rest looked up from reference TRBV28 and TRBJ2-7): DVKVTQSSRYLVKRTGEKVFLECVQDMDHENMFWYRQDPGLGLRLIYFSYDVKMKEKGDIPEGYSVSREKKERFSLILESASTNQTSMYLCASSLSLSGQGHEQYFGPGTRLTVT.

This clonotype was detected only a few times. V usage is TRBV6-1 and J usage is TRBJ2-2; D not certain. Germline CDR1 is MNHNS and CDR2 is SASEGT. Between the trimmed V and J ends, which lost 10 bases and 3 bases, there was a span of 15 bases. The CDR3 is 14 residues long. The CDR3 region has the DNA TGTGCCATATCTCTGGACGGAGACACCGGGGAGCTGTTTTTT. It codes for CAISLDGDTGELFF.

This clonotype was recorded many times. This chain connects TRBV2 to TRBJ2-5, with 12 bases matching TRBD2. Unmatched junction bases numbered 9, after V lost 9 bases and J lost 1 base. This CDR3 region has 16 residues. CDR1 SNHLY and CDR2 FYNNEI come from the germline V gene. The CDR3 DNA sequence: TGTGCCAGTGAGGGAGGACTAGCGGGGATCCAAGAGACCCAGTACTTC. This gives the protein CASEGGLAGIQETQYF.

This clonotype was observed at least ten times. The gene calls are TRBV30 and TRBJ2-1; 14 positions match TRBD2. From germline, CDR1 is GTSNPN and CDR2 SVGIG (reference sequence). The CDR3 extends over 15 amino acids. J gave up 9 bases and V 0 bases, and 4 bases lay outside the gene matches. CDR3 nucleotides: TGTGCCTGGAGTGTGGGACTAGCGGGAGTGGGTGAGCAGTTCTTC. Its translation is CAWSVGLAGVGEQFF.

This clonotype was picked up many times. The V and J genes are TRBV5-6 and TRBJ2-7; TRBD2 matches at 8 bases. The junction had 8 bases not matched to a gene; V was cut back by 1 base and J by 5 bases. The CDR3 is 15 amino acids. CDR1 is SGHDT and CDR2 is YYEEEE in the germline V gene. The CDR3 DNA sequence: TGTGCCAGCAGCTTGAGGGGAGCGGGAGCGGACGAGCAGTACTTC. As protein: CASSLRGAGADEQYF.

V and J are TRBV28 and TRBJ1-4; D uncertain. The CDR3 is 13 residues long. Trimming took 5 bases from V and 4 from J, leaving 8 bases between them. Germline loops: CDR1 MDHEN, CDR2 SYDVKM. CDR3: CASSGGNNEKLFF. The CDR3 region has the DNA TGTGCCAGCAGTGGAGGAAATAATGAAAAACTGTTTTTT.

For this clonotype: A read error may account for a junction end that differs from germline. This chain joins TRBV10-3 and TRBJ2-1, with 7 bases aligning to TRBD2. Germline assignment: CDR1 ENHRY and CDR2 SYGVKD. The CDR3 is 15 amino acids. The DNA of the CDR3 is TGTGCCAGCAGTGAATGGGCGGGAGAGTCCAATGAGCAGTTCTTC. Its protein is CASSEWAGESNEQFF.

This clonotype was detected ten times or more. The V call is TRBV20-1, the J call TRBJ2-7; D possibly matches TRBD1 or TRBD2 (5 bases each). Germline V gives CDR1 DFQATT, CDR2 SNEGSKA (reference sequence). V was trimmed by 6 bases and J by 3 bases, leaving 12 bases between them. This CDR3 comprises 12 residues. CDR3 protein: CSATGTNYEQYF. The DNA of the CDR3 is TGCAGTGCCACCGGGACGAACTACGAGCAGTACTTC.

In its sample, this clonotype was seen a few times. The chain is built from TRBV19 and TRBJ1-5, with 10 bases matching TRBD1. Germline-derived CDR1 and CDR2 are LNHDA and SQIVND (reference sequence). The CDR3 runs 23 residues. The junction had 27 bases not matched to a gene; V was cut back by 3 bases and J by 4 bases. This chain's CDR3 is CASSIRGPNDRGPAVVGNQPQHF. The CDR3 coding sequence is TGTGCCAGTAGTATTCGGGGGCCAAACGACAGGGGGCCGGCCGTAGTTGGGAATCAGCCCCAGCATTTT.

V is TRBV5-8 and J is TRBJ2-7, with TRBD1 identical over 7 bases. This CDR3 region has 14 residues. V lost 4 bases, J lost 6 bases, and 10 bases stayed unmatched. Germline assignment: CDR1 SGHTS and CDR2 YDEGEE. DNA of the CDR3: TGTGCCAGCAGCCCACGGACAGGATCGTTCGAGCAGTACTTC. It encodes CASSPRTGSFEQYF.

Written as DNA, the CDR3 is TGTGCCAGCAGCCAACCGGGACAGGGTGGTAAAGAGCAGTACTTC. Translating it yields CASSQPGQGGKEQYF. The chain is built from TRBV6-2 or TRBV6-3 and TRBJ2-7; 9 bases match TRBD1. Germline V gene sequence: CDR1 MNHEY, CDR2 SVGEGT. The CDR3 sequence is 15 residues long. V was pared by 6 bases and J by 7 bases, with 13 bases of the junction left unmatched.

This clonotype was picked up many times. The rearrangement links TRBV27 to TRBJ1-1; a weak D match, TRBD1 (5 bases). Trimming pared 2 bases from V and 4 bases from J, leaving 17 bases between. The CDR3 is made up of 16 amino acids. Germline CDR1 is MNHEY and CDR2 is SMNVEV (reference sequence). The CDR3 here is CASSLTAGTFATEAFF. The DNA of the CDR3 is TGTGCCAGCAGTTTAACGGCAGGGACGTTCGCCACTGAAGCTTTCTTT.

This clonotype has at least ten counts. The gene calls are TRBV12-3 or TRBV12-4 and TRBJ1-4, with D uncertain. V dropped 5 bases and J dropped 8 bases, with 15 bases sitting between them. The CDR3 is 14 residues long. CDR3 in amino acids: CASSPGVLQEKLFF. CDR3 coding DNA: TGTGCCAGCAGTCCCGGGGTGCTACAGGAAAAACTGTTTTTT.

To note about this clonotype: A much larger clone is a single base away; this may be a read error. The chain joins TRBV6-1 to TRBJ1-1; no definite D call. V was trimmed by 2 bases and J by 4 bases, leaving 8 bases between them. Germline loops: CDR1 MNHNS, CDR2 SASEGT. This CDR3 region has 13 residues. CDR3: CASSEMLGTEAFF. In DNA, the CDR3 is TGTGCCAGCAGTGAAATGCTGGGCACTGAAGCTTTCTTT.

At least ten counts were recorded for this clonotype. The genes are TRBV2 and TRBJ2-3; 9 bases agree with TRBD1. CDR1 and CDR2 (germline): SNHLY, FYNNEI. The CDR3 is 15 amino acids. With V trimmed by 6 bases and J by 3 bases, 7 bases remained unmatched. CDR3 sequence reads: CASSTGTGRTDTQYF. The CDR3 coding sequence is TGTGCCAGCAGCACCGGGACAGGGCGGACAGATACGCAGTATTTT.

This chain links TRBV15 with TRBJ2-5; D gene uncertain. Germline-derived CDR1 and CDR2 are LNHNV and YYDKDF (reference sequence). V was shortened by 0 bases and J by 3 bases, with 20 bases between the two germline ends. The CDR3 runs 18 residues. The CDR3 sequence: CATSRDLIPDLGKETQYF. CDR3 coding DNA: TGTGCCACCAGCAGAGATTTAATTCCGGATTTGGGGAAAGAGACCCAGTACTTC.